These 27 T cell receptor beta chains came from one sample sequenced in a study of radiation and T cells in renal cell carcinoma. Some clones are missing from TCRdb's copy, which holds only in-frame ones; the method was immunoSEQ multiplex PCR. The sample records over 60,000 clones, 80% to 90% being singletons. Indicated time point: blood 2 weeks post-SBRT. Indicated treatment: 15 Gy SBRT to primary tumor, nephrectomy 4 weeks later. Specimen: blood, collected from a patient whose treatment included radiotherapy and nephrectomy. The receptors were gathered from a woman aged 45-65 years with renal cell carcinoma.

The rearrangement links TRBV10-2 to TRBJ1-2, with TRBD1 as a possible D gene (6 bases). CDR1 and CDR2 (germline): WSHSY, SAAADI. The CDR3 runs to 14 residues. Trimming removed 0 bases from V and 5 bases from J, with 10 bases in between. The CDR3 here is CASSESDRPYGYTF. CDR3 sequence (DNA): TGCGCCAGCAGTGAGTCCGACAGGCCTTATGGCTACACCTTC.

V gene TRBV14 combines with J gene TRBJ2-1; D not resolved. The ends were cut back, 5 bases at V and 4 bases at J, with 3 bases in the middle. CDR1 SGHDN and CDR2 FVKESK come from the germline V gene. This CDR3 has 11 amino acids. The CDR3 DNA is TGTGCCAGCAGCGCGTACAATGAGCAGTTCTTC. It encodes CASSAYNEQFF. Full variable domain (rest looked up from reference TRBV14 and TRBJ2-1): EAGVTQFPSHSVIEKGQTVTLRCDPISGHDNLYWYRRVMGKEIKFLLHFVKESKQDESGMPNNRFLAERTGGTYSTLKVQPAELEDSGVYFCASSAYNEQFFGPGTRLTVL.

The genes are TRBV27 and TRBJ1-4, with unresolved D. The germline gives CDR1 MNHEY, CDR2 SMNVEV (reference sequence). CDR3 length equals 16 residues. V lost 0 bases to trimming and J lost 7 bases, with 15 bases between them. CDR3 sequence reads: CASSLSSADWGEKLFF. CDR3 in DNA: TGTGCCAGCAGTTTATCGTCGGCTGACTGGGGTGAAAAACTGTTTTTT. The variable domain in full, with the rest retrieved from reference TRBV27 and TRBJ1-4, is EAQVTQNPRYLITVTGKKLTVTCSQNMNHEYMSWYRQDPGLGLRQIYYSMNVEVTDKGDVPEGYKVSRKEKRNFPLILESPSPNQTSLYFCASSLSSADWGEKLFFGSGTQLSVL.

The chain is built from TRBV28 and TRBJ2-1, with 8 bases aligning to TRBD1. This CDR3 is built from 12 residues. V dropped 11 bases and J dropped 8; count of bases not matched to a gene: 8. Germline CDR1 MDHEN, CDR2 SYDVKM. The CDR3 DNA follows: TGTGCCGGGCGGGACAGGAACCATGAGCAGTTCTTC. Its protein is CAGRDRNHEQFF. The whole variable domain, filled in from reference TRBV28 and TRBJ2-1, reads DVKVTQSSRYLVKRTGEKVFLECVQDMDHENMFWYRQDPGLGLRLIYFSYDVKMKEKGDIPEGYSVSREKKERFSLILESASTNQTSMYLCAGRDRNHEQFFGPGTRLTVL.

J is TRBJ2-1 and V is TRBV11-3; no clear D gene. This CDR3 comprises 14 residues. Germline CDR1 SGHNT, CDR2 YENEEA. The V and J ends lost 1 base and 2 bases respectively, with 6 bases between them. CDR3 in DNA: TGTGCCAGCAGCTTAGGAAGACCCTACAATGAGCAGTTCTTC. The encoded protein is CASSLGRPYNEQFF.

This chain connects TRBV19 to TRBJ1-1; D gene ambiguous. Germline CDR1 is LNHDA and CDR2 is SQIVND (reference sequence). The CDR3 has 12 amino acids. CDR3 nucleotides: TGTGCTACCGGTTTGTGGCTCACTGAAGCTTTCTTT. Protein product: CATGLWLTEAFF. The full variable domain, its missing parts supplied by reference TRBV19 and TRBJ1-1, is DGGITQSPKYLFRKEGQNVTLSCEQNLNHDAMYWYRQDPGQGLRLIYYSQIVNDFQKGDIAEGYSVSREKKESFPLTVTSAQKNPTAFYLCATGLWLTEAFFGQGTRLTVV.

The rearrangement joins TRBV7-8 to TRBJ2-1; 7 bases align to TRBD1. There are 16 residues in the CDR3. Germline V gene data show CDR1 as SGHVS and CDR2 as FQNEAQ. Trimming took 5 bases from V and 9 from J; bases not matched to a gene: 16. The CDR3 region is CASSKAGTDFSSEQFF. The CDR3, as DNA: TGTGCCAGCAGCAAAGCCGGGACAGATTTCTCAAGTGAGCAGTTCTTC. The full variable domain, with the rest looked up from reference TRBV7-8 and TRBJ2-1, is GAGVSQSPRYKVAKRGQDVALRCDPISGHVSLFWYQQALGQGPEFLTYFQNEAQLDKSGLPSDRFFAERPEGSVSTLKIQRTQQEDSAVYLCASSKAGTDFSSEQFFGPGTRLTVL.

The genes are TRBV10-3 and TRBJ1-2; no definite D call. The length of the CDR3 is 14 residues. Germline CDR1 is ENHRY and CDR2 is SYGVKD. V was pared by 0 bases and J by 8 bases, with 13 bases between. The CDR3 protein is CAISESRVGQGYTF. The CDR3 DNA reads as TGTGCCATCAGTGAGTCTCGAGTTGGGCAAGGCTACACCTTC.

This sequence joins TRBV7-2 and TRBJ2-4; tentatively, D is TRBD2 (5 bases). The germline gives CDR1 SGHTA, CDR2 FQGNSA. The CDR3 is 15 amino acids. The V end was cut by 0 bases, the J end by 2 bases, with 8 bases between. CDR3 amino acids: CASSLAAGTKNIQYF. The CDR3 nucleotides are TGTGCCAGCAGCTTAGCGGCGGGCACCAAAAACATTCAGTACTTC. The full variable domain, its missing parts supplied by reference TRBV7-2 and TRBJ2-4, is GAGVSQSPSNKVTEKGKDVELRCDPISGHTALYWYRQSLGQGLEFLIYFQGNSAPDKSGLPSDRFSAERTGGSVSTLTIQRTQQEDSAVYLCASSLAAGTKNIQYFGAGTRLSVL.

The chain uses TRBV9 and TRBJ2-4, with 9 nucleotides matching TRBD1. The CDR3 loop spans 13 amino acids. Germline V gene sequence: CDR1 SGDLS, CDR2 YYNGEE. V dropped 3 bases and J dropped 8; count of bases not matched to a gene: 3. The CDR3 reads CASSAGTGHIQYF. DNA for the CDR3: TGTGCCAGCAGCGCCGGGACAGGGCACATTCAGTACTTC.

In nucleotides, the CDR3 is TGTGCCTGGAGCACAGGGTACGGCTACACCTTC. Amino acid sequence: CAWSTGYGYTF. V gene TRBV30 combines with J gene TRBJ1-2, with a possible D match to TRBD1 (6 bases). The germline CDR1 and CDR2 sequences are GTSNPN and SVGIG (reference sequence). There are 11 residues in the CDR3. V was trimmed by 3 bases and J by 8 bases, leaving 10 bases between them.

The genes are TRBV19 and TRBJ2-2; 10 bases agree with TRBD2. The CDR3 runs to 16 residues. V shed 5 bases and J 5 bases; nucleotides not matched to a gene: 8. Germline CDR1 is LNHDA and CDR2 is SQIVND (reference sequence). DNA of the CDR3: TGTGCCAGTAGTCCCAGCGGGAGGGCCGGGACCGGGGAGCTGTTTTTT. Protein product: CASSPSGRAGTGELFF. The full variable domain, completed using reference TRBV19 and TRBJ2-2, is DGGITQSPKYLFRKEGQNVTLSCEQNLNHDAMYWYRQDPGQGLRLIYYSQIVNDFQKGDIAEGYSVSREKKESFPLTVTSAQKNPTAFYLCASSPSGRAGTGELFFGEGSRLTVL.

This clone has only one observation. The chain employs TRBV5-1 and TRBJ2-2; D gene uncertain. Deletions cut 4 bases from V and 4 bases from J, with 14 bases between. The CDR3 has 15 amino acids. Germline V gives CDR1 SGHRS, CDR2 YFSETQ. The CDR3 loop reads CASSLGLVGTGELFF. CDR3 nucleotides: TGCGCCAGCAGCCTTGGTCTAGTCGGCACCGGGGAGCTGTTTTTT. Filled out from reference TRBV5-1 and TRBJ2-2, the complete variable domain reads KAGVTQTPRYLIKTRGQQVTLSCSPISGHRSVSWYQQTPGQGLQFLFEYFSETQRNKGNFPGRFSGRQFSNSRSEMNVSTLELGDSALYLCASSLGLVGTGELFFGEGSRLTVL.

Here the CDR3 DNA reads TGTGCCAGCAGCACGAGACAGTCAACTAATGAAAAACTGTTTTTT. It specifies CASSTRQSTNEKLFF. The J gene is TRBJ1-4, the V gene TRBV9, with TRBD1 as a possible D gene (5 bases). V lost 4 bases and J lost 0, with 10 bases in between. The CDR3 extends over 15 amino acids. Germline lookup yields CDR1 SGDLS and CDR2 YYNGEE. Full variable domain (remainder filled in from reference TRBV9 and TRBJ1-4): DSGVTQTPKHLITATGQRVTLRCSPRSGDLSVYWYQQSLDQGLQFLIQYYNGEERAKGNILERFSAQQFPDLHSELNLSSLELGDSALYFCASSTRQSTNEKLFFGSGTQLSVL.

V gene TRBV21-1 combines with J gene TRBJ2-4. TRBV21-1 represents a pseudogene. CDR3 length equals 16 residues. The CDR3 sequence: CASNKKRWGVKNIQYF. DNA of the CDR3: TGTGCCAGCAACAAAAAGAGGTGGGGTGTCAAAAACATTCAGTACTTC.

Here the CDR3 DNA reads TGTGCCTGGAGGAACAGGGGCGAGACCCAGTACTTC. Protein: CAWRNRGETQYF. V usage is TRBV30 and J usage is TRBJ2-5; 7 nucleotides agree with TRBD1. V lost 3 bases, J lost 5 bases, and 3 bases stayed unmatched. This CDR3 spans 12 amino acids. CDR1 and CDR2 from the germline V gene are GTSNPN and SVGIG (reference sequence).

The V and J genes are TRBV4-1 and TRBJ2-5; 10 bases fit TRBD1. Near its end, the DNA agrees better with TRBJ2-7, so the J call may be wrong. Germline CDR1 reads MGHRA; CDR2 reads YSYEKL. The CDR3 spans 16 residues. The CDR3 here is CASSQARDRGVHEQYF. For the CDR3, the DNA is TGCGCCAGCAGCCAAGCTCGGGACAGGGGCGTCCACGAGCAGTACTTC.

The chain recombines TRBV5-1 with TRBJ2-3; 11 positions match TRBD2. This CDR3 contains 17 residues. Looked up from germline, CDR1 is SGHRS and CDR2 is YFSETQ. The junction had 5 bases not matched to a gene; V was cut back by 0 bases and J by 2 bases. The CDR3 is CASSLVGTSGPTDTQYF. In DNA form, the CDR3 reads TGCGCCAGCAGCTTGGTCGGGACTAGCGGTCCCACAGATACGCAGTATTTT.

This clone was observed a few times. The chain combines TRBV19 with TRBJ1-1; D is unresolved. V was clipped by 7 bases and J by 0 bases, with 9 bases between them. CDR1 and CDR2 (germline): LNHDA, SQIVND (reference sequence). This CDR3 region has 13 residues. The CDR3 reads CASKLYMNTEAFF. CDR3 coding DNA: TGTGCCAGTAAGCTCTATATGAACACTGAAGCTTTCTTT.

This chain connects TRBV2 to TRBJ1-2, with 7 bases identical to TRBD1. After removal of 6 bases from V and 1 base from J, the junction contained 8 bases not matched to a gene. Germline V gene lookup returns CDR1 SNHLY and CDR2 FYNNEI. The CDR3 has 15 amino acids. CDR3 DNA: TGTGCCAGCAGCATCACAGGGGAAGTTAACTATGGCTACACCTTC. This translates into CASSITGEVNYGYTF. Drawing the rest from reference TRBV2 and TRBJ1-2, the complete variable domain is EPEVTQTPSHQVTQMGQEVILRCVPISNHLYFYWYRQILGQKVEFLVSFYNNEISEKSEIFDDQFSVERPDGSNFTLKIRSTKLEDSAMYFCASSITGEVNYGYTFGSGTRLTVV.

The J gene is TRBJ1-4, the V gene TRBV19; D gene uncertain. Germline V gene lookup returns CDR1 LNHDA and CDR2 SQIVND (reference sequence). The CDR3 has 14 residues. Trimming shortened V by 2 bases and J by 8 bases, and 12 bases separated the two germline ends. The CDR3 DNA reads as TGTGCCAGTAGTATACCGGGCAGCGGGGAAAAACTGTTTTTT. As protein: CASSIPGSGEKLFF.

CDR3 DNA sequence: TGTGCCAGCAGTTCGTACCGACTGCTTACGGGCGGGGAGCTGTTTTTT. Translating gives CASSSYRLLTGGELFF. The chain has TRBV27 and TRBJ2-2, with D unclear. This CDR3 has 16 amino acids. Per the germline V gene, CDR1 is MNHEY and CDR2 is SMNVEV (reference sequence). V was clipped by 4 bases and J by 7 bases, with 19 bases between them.

This chain connects TRBV27 to TRBJ2-3; 8 positions agree with TRBD2. This CDR3 has 14 residues. The V and J ends lost 5 bases and 2 bases, in that order; junction bases with no gene match: 3. Per the germline V gene, CDR1 is MNHEY and CDR2 is SMNVEV (reference sequence). For the CDR3, the DNA is TGTGCCAGCAGTCCGGGGGGGGCCACAGATACGCAGTATTTT. Amino acid sequence: CASSPGGATDTQYF.

This chain connects TRBV28 to TRBJ1-1; TRBD1 matches 8 bases. The CDR3 consists of 12 residues. The J segment lost 7 bases and the V segment lost 8 bases, leaving 6 bases of the junction unmatched. CDR1 is MDHEN and CDR2 is SYDVKM in the germline V gene. The CDR3 is CASFGQGGEAFF. The CDR3 nucleotides are TGTGCCAGCTTCGGACAGGGTGGTGAAGCTTTCTTT. The entire variable domain, with the rest obtained from reference TRBV28 and TRBJ1-1, is as follows: DVKVTQSSRYLVKRTGEKVFLECVQDMDHENMFWYRQDPGLGLRLIYFSYDVKMKEKGDIPEGYSVSREKKERFSLILESASTNQTSMYLCASFGQGGEAFFGQGTRLTVV.

The chain couples TRBV27 to TRBJ1-5; D is ambiguous. The V gene's germline CDR1 is MNHEY and CDR2 SMNVEV (reference sequence). The germline V and J ends were trimmed by 3 bases and 0 bases, with 15 bases remaining between them. The CDR3 is made up of 17 amino acids. CDR3 in DNA: TGTGCCAGCAGTTTCGTTGGGAGTCAGAGTAGCAATCAGCCCCAGCATTTT. Protein product: CASSFVGSQSSNQPQHF.

The CDR3 region is CATGGGGADTQYF. DNA of the CDR3: TGTGCCACCGGAGGAGGGGGCGCAGATACGCAGTATTTT. The rearrangement links TRBV10-3 to TRBJ2-3, with TRBD1 as a possible D gene (7 bases). Germline V gene data show CDR1 as ENHRY and CDR2 as SYGVKD. The V and J ends lost 10 bases and 4 bases respectively, with 15 bases between them. CDR3 length: 13 residues.

The J gene is TRBJ1-1, the V gene TRBV7-2; D possibly corresponds to TRBD1 (6 bases). CDR1 and CDR2 (germline): SGHTA, FQGNSA. The CDR3 is 15 amino acids. Trimming removed 3 bases from V and 1 base from J, with 12 bases in between. The CDR3 sequence: CASSLGGQPNTEAFF. As DNA, the CDR3 is TGTGCCAGCAGCTTGGGAGGACAGCCGAACACTGAAGCTTTCTTT. Full variable domain (outside the CDR3, taken from reference TRBV7-2 and TRBJ1-1): GAGVSQSPSNKVTEKGKDVELRCDPISGHTALYWYRQSLGQGLEFLIYFQGNSAPDKSGLPSDRFSAERTGGSVSTLTIQRTQQEDSAVYLCASSLGGQPNTEAFFGQGTRLTVV.